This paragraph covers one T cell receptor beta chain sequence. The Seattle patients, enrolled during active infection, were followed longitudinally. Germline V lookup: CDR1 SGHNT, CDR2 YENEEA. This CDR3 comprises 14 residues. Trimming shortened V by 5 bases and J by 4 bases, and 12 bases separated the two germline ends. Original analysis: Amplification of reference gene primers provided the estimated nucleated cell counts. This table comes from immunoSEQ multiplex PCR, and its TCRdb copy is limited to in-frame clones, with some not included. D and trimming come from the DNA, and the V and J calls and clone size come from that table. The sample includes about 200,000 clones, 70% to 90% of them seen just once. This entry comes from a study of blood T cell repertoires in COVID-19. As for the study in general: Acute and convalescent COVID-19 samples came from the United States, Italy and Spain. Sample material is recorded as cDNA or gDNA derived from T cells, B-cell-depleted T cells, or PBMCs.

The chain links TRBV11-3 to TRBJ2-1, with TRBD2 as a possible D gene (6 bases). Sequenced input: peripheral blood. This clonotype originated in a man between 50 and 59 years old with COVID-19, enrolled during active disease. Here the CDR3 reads CASSRQGTYNEQFF. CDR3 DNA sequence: TGTGCCAGCAGCCGCCAAGGGACTTACAATGAGCAGTTCTTC.